Following are 2 T cell receptor beta chains from one sample sequenced in a study of CD4 T cells in relation to SARS-CoV-2 and coronaviruses. Unexposed donor CD4+ T cells date from about 2010-2019, before the COVID-19 pandemic. The cells were cultured for around ten days before CD4+ T cells were isolated. For these TCRs, the target antigens are not known. Data came from immunoSEQ multiplex PCR; TCRdb stores just in-frame clones and leaves some out. This table holds about 21,000 clones, 76% found once. The sequencing sample was made of CD4+ T cells from PBMCs, cultured in vitro. Receptors were obtained from a human donor in good health.

This sequence joins TRBV5-6 and TRBJ2-3; D remains ambiguous. Trimming removed 4 bases at V and 0 bases at J, with 6 bases between. CDR1 is SGHDT, CDR2 YYEEEE, per germline. There are 13 residues in the CDR3. CDR3 sequence reads: CASSAESTDTQYF. The DNA of the CDR3 is TGTGCCAGCAGCGCAGAGAGCACAGATACGCAGTATTTT.

J is TRBJ2-1 and V is TRBV28, with D perhaps TRBD1 (5 bases). Germline loops: CDR1 MDHEN, CDR2 SYDVKM. The V end was cut by 5 bases, the J end by 7 bases, with 12 bases between. This CDR3 has 13 residues. CDR3 amino acids: CASSGAPGNEQFF. The CDR3 DNA sequence: TGTGCCAGCAGTGGGGCCCCTGGGAATGAGCAGTTCTTC.